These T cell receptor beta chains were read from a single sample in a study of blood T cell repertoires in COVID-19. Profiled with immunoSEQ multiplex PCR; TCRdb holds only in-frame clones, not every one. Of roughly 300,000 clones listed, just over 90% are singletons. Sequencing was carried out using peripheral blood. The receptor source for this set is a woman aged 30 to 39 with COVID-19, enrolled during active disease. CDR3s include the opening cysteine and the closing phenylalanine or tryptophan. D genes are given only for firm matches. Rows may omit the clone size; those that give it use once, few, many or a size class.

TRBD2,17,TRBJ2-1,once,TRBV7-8,TGTGCCAGCAGCTTACAGGGCGGGAGGGCCGCGTACAATGAGCAGTTCTTC,CASSLQGGRAAYNEQFF
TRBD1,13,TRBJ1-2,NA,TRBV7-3,TGTGCCAGCAGCCCTCGACAGGGATGGGGCTACACCTTC,CASSPRQGWGYTF
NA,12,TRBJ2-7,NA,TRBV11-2,TGTGCCAGCAGCCTCTCGTATTACGAGCAGTACTTC,CASSLSYYEQYF
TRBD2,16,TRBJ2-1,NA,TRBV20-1,TGCAGTGCTCGTGTTCAAAGGACTAGCGGAAACAATGAGCAGTTCTTC,CSARVQRTSGNNEQFF
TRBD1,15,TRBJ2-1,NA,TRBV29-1,TGCAGCGCCACAGGGGACAAAACCCCCTACAATGAGCAGTTCTTC,CSATGDKTPYNEQFF
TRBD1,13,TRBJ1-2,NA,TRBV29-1,TGCAGCGTTCCTAGGGACAGCAGTTATGGCTACACCTTC,CSVPRDSSYGYTF
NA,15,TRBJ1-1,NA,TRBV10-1,TGCGCCAGCAGTGGGTCTGCGGGGCTGAACACTGAAGCTTTCTTT,CASSGSAGLNTEAFF
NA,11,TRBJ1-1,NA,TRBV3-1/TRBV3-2,TGTGCCAGCACCTTCAACACTGAAGCTTTCTTT,CASTFNTEAFF
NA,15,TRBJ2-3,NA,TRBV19,TGTGCCAGTAGTATAGGACTTAAACGCACAGATACGCAGTATTTT,CASSIGLKRTDTQYF
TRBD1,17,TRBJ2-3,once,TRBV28,TGTGCCAGCAGTTTATTCCGACAGGGAAGGCCCGCAGATACGCAGTATTTT,CASSLFRQGRPADTQYF
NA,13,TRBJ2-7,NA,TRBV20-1,TGCAGTGCTAGTGCTCAGGTCGCCTACGAGCAGTACTTC,CSASAQVAYEQYF
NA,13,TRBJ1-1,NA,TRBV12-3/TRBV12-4,TGTGCCAGCAGTTTAGCGCAGACAGGACTAGCTTTCTTT,CASSLAQTGLAFF
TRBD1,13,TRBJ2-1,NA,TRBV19,TGTGCCAGTAGCCTCCAGGGGGACAATGAGCAGTTCTTC,CASSLQGDNEQFF
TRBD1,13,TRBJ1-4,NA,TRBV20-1,TGCAGTGCTAGTTTGGACAGGGTTGAAAAACTGTTTTTT,CSASLDRVEKLFF
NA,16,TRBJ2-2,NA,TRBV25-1,TGTGCCAGCAGTGAACCCGGGACATTTTACACCGGGGAGCTGTTTTTT,CASSEPGTFYTGELFF
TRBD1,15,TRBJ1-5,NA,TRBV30,TGTGCCTGGAGTAAAGGGGACAGGGCCGATCAGCCCCAGCATTTT,CAWSKGDRADQPQHF
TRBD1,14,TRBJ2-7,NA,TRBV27,TGTGCCAGCAGTTCCCGGGACAGACTTTACGAGCAGTACTTC,CASSSRDRLYEQYF
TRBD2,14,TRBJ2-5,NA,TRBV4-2,TGTGCCAGCAGCCAACCGACTAGCGGAGAGACCCAGTACTTC,CASSQPTSGETQYF
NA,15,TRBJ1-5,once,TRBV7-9,TGTGCCAGCAGCTTGGGGGACATTAGCAATCAGCCCCAGCATTTT,CASSLGDISNQPQHF
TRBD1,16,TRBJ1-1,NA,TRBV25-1,TGTGCCAGCAGCGGGACAGGGTATTTTCGTCAGGGTAAGGCTTTCTTT,CASSGTGYFRQGKAFF
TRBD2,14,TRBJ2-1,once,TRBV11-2,TGTGCCAGCAGCTTAAGCGGGACGTACAATGAGCAGTTCTTC,CASSLSGTYNEQFF
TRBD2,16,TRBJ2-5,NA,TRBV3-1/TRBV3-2,TGTGCCAGCAGCTATCTAGCGGGAGGGTCCGAAGAGACCCAGTACTTC,CASSYLAGGSEETQYF
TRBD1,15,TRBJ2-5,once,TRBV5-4,TGTGCCAGCAGCTTGGATACAGGGGGCGAAGAGACCCAGTACTTC,CASSLDTGGEETQYF
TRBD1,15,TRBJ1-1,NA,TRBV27,TGTGCCAGCAGTCTACAGGGGTCCGGGAACACTGAAGCTTTCTTT,CASSLQGSGNTEAFF
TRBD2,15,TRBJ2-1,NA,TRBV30,TGTGCCTGGAGCCTGGGACTAGCGGGAAACACTGAGCAGTTCTTC,CAWSLGLAGNTEQFF
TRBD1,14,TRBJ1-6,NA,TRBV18,TGTGCCAGCTCACCGACAGGGGAAAATTCACCCCTCCACTTT,CASSPTGENSPLHF
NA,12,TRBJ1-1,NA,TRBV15,TGTGCCACCAGCACCCCGGGGACTGAAGCTTTCTTT,CATSTPGTEAFF
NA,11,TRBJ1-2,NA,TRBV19,TGTGCCAGTGTCGGACAGTTAGGCTACACCTTC,CASVGQLGYTF
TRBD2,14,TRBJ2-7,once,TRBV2,TGTGCCAGCAGGCCCAGGACTAGCGGATACGAGCAGTACTTC,CASRPRTSGYEQYF
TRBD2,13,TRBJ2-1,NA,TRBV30,TGTGCCTGGAGTGTAACTAGCGGGAATGAGCAGTTCTTC,CAWSVTSGNEQFF
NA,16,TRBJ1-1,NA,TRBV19,TGTGCCAGTAGTATGGGGCGGGGCCCCATGAACACTGAAGCTTTCTTT,CASSMGRGPMNTEAFF
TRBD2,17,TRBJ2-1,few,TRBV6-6,TGTGCCAGCAGTCCCCGGATGTTAGCGGGAGTTAGGAATGAGCAGTTCTTC,CASSPRMLAGVRNEQFF
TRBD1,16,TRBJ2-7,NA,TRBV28,TGTGCCAGCAGTTTGTGGGGGACAGGGCCGTCAGATGAGCAGTACTTC,CASSLWGTGPSDEQYF
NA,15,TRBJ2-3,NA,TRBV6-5,TGTGCCAGCAGTCACCGACTGTATAGCACAGATACGCAGTATTTT,CASSHRLYSTDTQYF
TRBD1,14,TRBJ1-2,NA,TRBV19,TGTGCCAGTAGTCCCGGACAGGACGTCTATGGCTACACCTTC,CASSPGQDVYGYTF
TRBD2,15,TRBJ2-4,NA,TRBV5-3,TGTGCCAGAAGACTAGCGGGAGGGTGTGAAAACATTCAGTACTTC,CARRLAGGCENIQYF
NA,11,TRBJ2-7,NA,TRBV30,TGTGCCTGGAGGGGACTTTACGAGCAGTACTTC,CAWRGLYEQYF
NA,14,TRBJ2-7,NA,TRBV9,TGTGCCAGCAGCGTACATGAGGACTCCTACGAGCAGTACTTC,CASSVHEDSYEQYF
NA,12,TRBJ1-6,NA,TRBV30,TGTGCCTGGAGGAGGTCCACTGGTCCCCTCCACTTT,CAWRRSTGPLHF
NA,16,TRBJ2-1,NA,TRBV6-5,TGTGCCAGCAGTTACGCCATTTACGCCGGGAACAATGAGCAGTTCTTC,CASSYAIYAGNNEQFF
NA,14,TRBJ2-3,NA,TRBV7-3,TGTGCCAGCAGCTTAATAGGACACACAGATACGCAGTATTTT,CASSLIGHTDTQYF
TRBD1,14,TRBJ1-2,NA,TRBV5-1,TGCGCCAGCAGCTTGGAAGGGGGCGACTATGGCTACACCTTC,CASSLEGGDYGYTF
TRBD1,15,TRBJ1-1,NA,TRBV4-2,TGTGCCAGCAGCCAATTGGACAGGGGTGAGACTGAAGCTTTCTTT,CASSQLDRGETEAFF
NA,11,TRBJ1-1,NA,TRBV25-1,TGTGCCAGCATCCAGGAGGCTGAAGCTTTCTTT,CASIQEAEAFF
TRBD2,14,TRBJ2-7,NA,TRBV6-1,TGTGCCAGCAGTGAACTTGGGCGGGGGGAAGAGCAGTACTTC,CASSELGRGEEQYF
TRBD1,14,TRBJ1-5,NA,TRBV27,TGTGCCAGCAGTTTGACAGGGACGGGGCAGCCCCAGCATTTT,CASSLTGTGQPQHF